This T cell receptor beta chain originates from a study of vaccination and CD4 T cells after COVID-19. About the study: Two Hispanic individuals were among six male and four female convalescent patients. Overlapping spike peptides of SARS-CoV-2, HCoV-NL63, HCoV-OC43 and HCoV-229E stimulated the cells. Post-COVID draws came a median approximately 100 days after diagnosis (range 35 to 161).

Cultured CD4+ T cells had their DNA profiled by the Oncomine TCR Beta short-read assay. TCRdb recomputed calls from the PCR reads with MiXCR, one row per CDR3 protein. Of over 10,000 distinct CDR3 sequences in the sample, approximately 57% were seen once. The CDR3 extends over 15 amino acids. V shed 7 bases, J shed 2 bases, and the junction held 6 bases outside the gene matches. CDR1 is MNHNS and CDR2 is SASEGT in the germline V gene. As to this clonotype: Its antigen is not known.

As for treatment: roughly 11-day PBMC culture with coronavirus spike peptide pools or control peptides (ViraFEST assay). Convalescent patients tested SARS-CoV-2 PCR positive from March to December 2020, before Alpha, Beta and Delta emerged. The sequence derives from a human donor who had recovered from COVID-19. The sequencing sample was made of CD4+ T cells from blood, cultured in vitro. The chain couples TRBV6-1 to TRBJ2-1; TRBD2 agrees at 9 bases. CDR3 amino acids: CASKSSGRPYNEQFF. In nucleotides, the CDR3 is TGTGCCAGCAAAAGTAGCGGGAGACCCTACAATGAGCAGTTCTTC.